The clone carrying this T cell receptor (beta chain) occurred many times. Its antigen is unidentified. The data originate from a study of T cells after yellow fever vaccination. Study as a whole: Those fractions that held only low numbers of cells were prepared using the SMART-Seq v4 Ultra Low Input RNA kit. Study-wide results and caveats: In post-booster samples, most primary-vaccination clones reappeared (about 97% CD4, over 70% CD8).

5'RACE template switching generated TCR cDNA, adding a universal primer site and UMIs. TCRdb analysed the 5' RACE reads with MiXCR anew, one entry per CDR3 protein. The table lists about 430,000 distinct CDR3 sequences, 18% of them singletons. Trimming stripped 8 bases from V and 6 bases from J, with 19 bases between. There are 14 residues in the CDR3. Material: PBMCs, obtained before the yellow fever booster vaccination. V gene TRBV12-3 or TRBV12-4 combines with J gene TRBJ1-1; D is undetermined. The sequence derives from a man between 18 and 35 years old who received the YFV17D yellow fever vaccine. Here the CDR3 DNA reads TGTGCCAGCCTCATGACCGAAGGCTATCCTGAAGCTTTCTTT. Translated: CASLMTEGYPEAFF.